The rows below give T cell receptor beta chains drawn from one sample of a study of T cells in Graves' hyperthyroidism and ophthalmopathy. TCRdb re-analysed the multiplex PCR reads in MiXCR, keeping a single row per CDR3 protein. The sample yields about half a million distinct CDR3 sequences, roughly 20% seen once. The material sequenced was blood. The receptor source for this set is a man between 18 and 35 years old with Graves' hyperthyroidism. Both conserved end residues are part of each CDR3. The D gene is left open where the match is weak. Expanded clones get a size class; other rows say once, few or many, or leave the size out.

j_call d_call v_call cdr3_length clone_size cdr3_nt cdr3_aa
TRBJ2-6 TRBD2 TRBV5-1 16 many TGCGCCAGCAGGATAGCGGGGGGCGCTGGGGCCAACGTCCTGACTTTC CASRIAGGAGANVLTF
TRBJ1-5 NA TRBV10-3 14 many TGTGCCATCAGTGATTGGGCGGGGGATCAGCCCCAGCATTTT CAISDWAGDQPQHF
TRBJ1-1 NA TRBV28 14 many TGTGCCAGCAGTTTAAGGTCCCGGAACACTGAAGCTTTCTTT CASSLRSRNTEAFF
TRBJ2-7 NA TRBV19 13 NA TGTGCCAGTAGTCGAACTCCGGCCTACGAGCAGTACTTC CASSRTPAYEQYF
TRBJ2-2 TRBD2 TRBV25-1 12 many TGTGCCAGCAGGGGGGGGGACGGGGAGCTGTTTTTT CASRGGDGELFF
TRBJ1-1 TRBD1 TRBV12-3/TRBV12-4 14 NA TGTGCCAGCATCCGGACAGGGTTGAACACTGAAGCTTTCTTT CASIRTGLNTEAFF
TRBJ2-7 TRBD2 TRBV20-1 14 few TGCAGTGCGAGGACTAGCGGGGCCTCCTACGAGCAGTACTTC CSARTSGASYEQYF
TRBJ2-7 TRBD2 TRBV12-3/TRBV12-4 16 many TGTGCCAGCAGTTCCGGACTAGCGGGGTTAACCTACGAGCAGTACTTC CASSSGLAGLTYEQYF
TRBJ1-1 NA TRBV7-8 16 many TGTGCCAGCAGCTTAGTCACAGGGAGGGAGAGCACTGAAGCTTTCTTT CASSLVTGRESTEAFF
TRBJ1-2 NA TRBV28 16 many TGTGCCAGCAGTTTTCCTCTCGGGGAGGCAATATATGGCTACACCTTC CASSFPLGEAIYGYTF
TRBJ2-7 NA TRBV24-1 14 many TGTGCCACCAGTGACCAACAGGGTTCCTACGAGCAGTACTTC CATSDQQGSYEQYF
TRBJ2-7 TRBD1 TRBV20-1 14 many TGCAGTGCCCTTCGACAGGGGACCCCCTACGAGCAGTACTTC CSALRQGTPYEQYF
TRBJ1-5 NA TRBV6-1 18 NA TGTGCCAGCAGTGAAGGGCTCCGGGCATCTTTTAGCAATCAGCCCCAGCATTTT CASSEGLRASFSNQPQHF
TRBJ1-2 NA TRBV4-1 12 NA TGCGCCAGCAGCCATTATTCTTCCGGCTACACCTTC CASSHYSSGYTF
TRBJ2-7 NA TRBV28 15 NA TGTGCCAGCAGCCGATGGGGGTCTGTCTCCTACGAGCAGTACTTC CASSRWGSVSYEQYF
TRBJ1-5 TRBD1 TRBV19 13 many TGTGCCAGTAGTAGAGACAGGGGTCAGCCCCAGCATTTT CASSRDRGQPQHF
TRBJ1-1 TRBD1 TRBV14 16 many TGTGCCAGCAGCCTCAGACAGGGTTTCATGAACACTGAAGCTTTCTTT CASSLRQGFMNTEAFF
TRBJ2-7 NA TRBV28 14 NA TGTGCCAGCAGTTCGGACTCGTTCTCCCACGAGCAGTACTTC CASSSDSFSHEQYF
TRBJ1-5 NA TRBV19 15 many TGTGCCAGTATCCCGGGAGCCTATAGCAATCAGCCCCAGCATTTT CASIPGAYSNQPQHF
TRBJ1-2 TRBD1 TRBV11-2 14 NA TGTGCCAGCAGCGCCGGGACAGGGCGATATGGCTACACCTTC CASSAGTGRYGYTF
TRBJ1-1 NA TRBV28 11 NA TGTGCCAGCAGATCGGGGTTTGGAGCTTTCTTT CASRSGFGAFF
TRBJ1-2 TRBD1 TRBV12-3/TRBV12-4 13 many TGTGCCAGCAGCCCCGGGACAGTACGGGGCTACACCTTC CASSPGTVRGYTF
TRBJ2-7 NA TRBV4-1 14 many TGCGCCAGCAGCCAAGTTCGGGGCGCCTACGAGCAGTACTTC CASSQVRGAYEQYF
TRBJ1-2 NA TRBV6-1 13 many TGTGCCAGCAGGACGCAGGTTAACTATGGCTACACCTTC CASRTQVNYGYTF
TRBJ2-7 NA TRBV12-3/TRBV12-4 11 many TGTGCCAGCAGTTCCCTTAAAGAGCAGTACTTC CASSSLKEQYF
TRBJ1-5 NA TRBV6-1 13 many TGTGCCAGCAGCAGTGATCGCAATCAGCCCCAGCATTTT CASSSDRNQPQHF
TRBJ2-5 NA TRBV5-1 16 NA TGCGCCAGCAGCTTGGAGGTGACAGCCGAAGGGGAGACCCAGTACTTC CASSLEVTAEGETQYF
TRBJ2-2 NA TRBV28 13 many TGTGCCAGCAGTTTAATCCCTACCGGGGAGCTGTTTTTT CASSLIPTGELFF
TRBJ1-3 NA TRBV27 15 many TGTGCCAGCAAGGGGGGCGGCCTCTCTGGAAACACCATATATTTT CASKGGGLSGNTIYF
TRBJ2-7 NA TRBV2 14 many TGTGCCAGCAGTGGACAGAAAATTCCCTACGAGCAGTACTTC CASSGQKIPYEQYF
TRBJ1-5 NA TRBV28 14 many TGTGCCAGCAGTTCGACTAAGAGCAATCAGCCCCAGCATTTT CASSSTKSNQPQHF
TRBJ1-5 NA TRBV6-1 15 many TGTGCCAGCAGTAGACACCGGGACACCAATCAGCCCCAGCATTTT CASSRHRDTNQPQHF
TRBJ2-4 NA TRBV28 12 many TGTGCCAGCCAGGGGATCGAAAACATTCAGTACTTC CASQGIENIQYF
TRBJ2-2 NA TRBV4-1 11 many TGCGCCAGCAGCCAGAGCGGGGAGCTGTTTTTT CASSQSGELFF
TRBJ1-1 TRBD1 TRBV30 12 NA TGTGCCTGGTTCCGGGACAGGGGAACAGCTTTCTTT CAWFRDRGTAFF